The 18 T cell receptor beta chains below were found in one sample sequenced in a study of blood T cells in healthy people across ages. A second roughly 7 to 11 cycle PCR used barcoded and J-beta primers. MiXCR was run by TCRdb on the 5' RACE reads, yielding one entry per CDR3 protein. The sample yields fewer than 900,000 distinct CDR3 sequences, around 36% seen once. The sample consisted of blood. All receptors come from a man aged 18 to 30 in good health.

Only a few counts were recorded for this clonotype. V gene TRBV2 combines with J gene TRBJ1-5; D is uncertain. CDR3 length equals 13 residues. Trimming removed 6 bases at V and 3 bases at J, with 9 bases between. Germline-derived CDR1 and CDR2 are SNHLY and FYNNEI. CDR3 sequence reads: CASRQLYNQPQHF. CDR3 bases: TGTGCCAGCAGGCAATTATACAATCAGCCCCAGCATTTT.

On this clonotype: Relative to the germline gene, one junction end is altered; a read error may explain this. V gene TRBV20-1 combines with J gene TRBJ2-7; the D gene is possibly TRBD2 (6 bases). The germline gives CDR1 DFQATT, CDR2 SNEGSKA (reference sequence). The CDR3 has 12 residues. The CDR3 nucleotides read TGCAATGCTTCTCGTGGGGGGAGTCAGCAGTACTTC. Its translation is CNASRGGSQQYF.

This clonotype has only a few counts. The chain is built from TRBV14 and TRBJ2-7; 9 bases match TRBD1. The ends lost 1 base at V and 4 bases at J; junction bases unmatched: 2. The CDR3 covers 14 residues. Germline V gives CDR1 SGHDN, CDR2 FVKESK. The DNA for the CDR3 is TGTGCCAGCAGCCAAGGGGACAGGGCGTACGAGCAGTACTTC. Residues: CASSQGDRAYEQYF.

The CDR3 region has the DNA TGTGCCAGTAGTATTCGGGCTCTCGGGACAGGGATCCCTGAAGCTTTCTTT. Protein sequence: CASSIRALGTGIPEAFF. V and J are TRBV19 and TRBJ1-1, with 9 bases identical to TRBD1. The CDR3 is 17 residues long. The V segment lost 3 bases and the J segment 6 bases; nucleotides outside the gene matches: 14. Germline loops: CDR1 LNHDA, CDR2 SQIVND (reference sequence).

The chain combines TRBV12-3 or TRBV12-4 with TRBJ1-5, with unresolved D. V was cut by 2 bases and J by 4 bases, with 12 bases left in between. This CDR3 is 15 amino acids long. CDR3 region: CASSLYGQANQPQHF. DNA for the CDR3: TGTGCCAGCAGTTTATATGGCCAGGCAAATCAGCCCCAGCATTTT.

This clonotype was counted many times. The chain couples TRBV24-1 to TRBJ2-1, with D possibly TRBD1 on 5 matching bases. The V gene lost 5 bases and the J gene lost 8 bases, with 12 bases spanning the gap. This CDR3 comprises 13 residues. Germline V gives CDR1 KGHDR, CDR2 SFDVKD. CDR3 loop: CATSGLTADEQFF. CDR3 DNA: TGTGCCACCAGTGGGTTGACAGCCGATGAGCAGTTCTTC.

The chain carries TRBV29-1 and TRBJ1-1; TRBD1 aligns across 7 bases. The CDR3 covers 11 residues. Germline-derived CDR1 and CDR2 are SQVTM and ANQGSEA. The CDR3 loop is CRATGNGEAFF. The CDR3 DNA is TGCAGAGCGACAGGGAATGGTGAAGCTTTCTTT.

This clonotype was seen at least ten times. The chain carries TRBV6-5 and TRBJ2-1, with 9 bases aligning to TRBD2. V lost 6 bases to trimming and J lost 7 bases; unmatched junction nucleotides: 10. CDR3 length equals 15 residues. Germline V gives CDR1 MNHEY, CDR2 SVGAGI. CDR3 in amino acids: CASSPLAGGPNEQFF. In DNA form, the CDR3 reads TGTGCCAGCAGCCCCCTGGCGGGGGGGCCGAATGAGCAGTTCTTC.

With respect to this clonotype: With a much larger clone just one base away, this may be a read error. This chain connects TRBV29-1 to TRBJ1-2; a possible D gene is TRBD1 (5 bases). CDR3 size: 11 residues. Between the trimmed V and J ends, which lost 6 bases and 2 bases, there was a span of 7 bases. CDR1 and CDR2 from the germline V gene are SQVTM and ANQGSEA. The CDR3, as DNA: TGCAGCGTCAAGGGGAACTATGGCTACACCTTC. Encoded protein: CSVKGNYGYTF.

As concerns this clonotype: Given a much more abundant clone one base away, this may be a read error. J is TRBJ2-3 and V is TRBV7-2; 8 bases map to TRBD2. Germline V gene sequence: CDR1 SGHTA, CDR2 FQGNSA. CDR3 length: 12 residues. Unmatched junction bases numbered 4, after V lost 4 bases and J lost 10 bases. In DNA form, the CDR3 reads TGTGCCAGCAGCTCATCGGGAGGGGCGCAGTATTTT. Translated: CASSSSGGAQYF.

The chain has TRBV7-2 and TRBJ1-5; no definite D call. Deletions cut 1 base from V and 8 bases from J, with 9 bases between. Per the germline V gene, CDR1 is SGHTA and CDR2 is FQGNSA. There are 13 residues in the CDR3. This chain's CDR3 is CASSLERDKPQHF. The CDR3 coding sequence is TGTGCCAGCAGCTTAGAACGGGATAAGCCCCAGCATTTT.

CDR3 DNA sequence: TGTGCCAGCAGTTTCTGGCCGGGGAGAGACGAGCAGTACTTC. It codes for CASSFWPGRDEQYF. The chain carries TRBV12-3 or TRBV12-4 and TRBJ2-4; the D gene is possibly TRBD2 (5 bases). The closer fit of TRBJ2-7 to the DNA end suggests the J call may be wrong. CDR3 length: 14 amino acids.

V and J are TRBV12-3 or TRBV12-4 and TRBJ2-7, with 8 nucleotides matching TRBD1. The V and J ends lost 6 bases and 4 bases, in that order; junction bases with no gene match: 8. The CDR3 has 14 residues. In DNA, the CDR3 is TGTGCCAGCAGCGGTGCACAGGGGGGTTACGAGCAGTACTTC. Translating gives CASSGAQGGYEQYF.

V usage is TRBV7-2 and J usage is TRBJ1-1; no clear D gene. This CDR3 region has 13 residues. Trimming left V 4 bases short and J 2 bases short, with 8 bases between. Per germline, CDR1 SGHTA and CDR2 FQGNSA. The CDR3 nucleotides are TGTGCCAGCAGCTCTCTCCGCAACACTGAAGCTTTCTTT. It specifies CASSSLRNTEAFF.

Here the CDR3 reads CASSLDTPRGYNEQYF. The CDR3 DNA sequence: TGTGCCAGCAGCTTGGATACACCGAGAGGCTACAATGAGCAGTACTTC. The chain combines TRBV5-5 with TRBJ2-7; D is unresolved. The ends were cut back, 0 bases at V and 7 bases at J, with 20 bases in the middle. CDR3 size: 16 residues. Germline CDR1 SGHKS, CDR2 YYEKEE (reference sequence).

J is TRBJ1-1 and V is TRBV10-3; 7 bases map to TRBD1. The CDR3 is made up of 13 amino acids. The ends lost 4 bases at V and 3 bases at J; junction bases unmatched: 2. Germline values: CDR1 ENHRY, CDR2 SYGVKD. The CDR3 nucleotides read TGTGCCATCAGTGCAGACAGGGACACTGAAGCTTTCTTT. Encoded protein: CAISADRDTEAFF.

This clonotype has only a few counts. V is TRBV5-1 and J is TRBJ1-2, with unresolved D. Trimming left V 4 bases short and J 4 bases short, with 11 bases between. This CDR3 spans 13 amino acids. The germline V gene has CDR1 SGHRS and CDR2 YFSETQ. The CDR3 nucleotides are TGCGCCAGCAGCCTGAAGAATCCCTATGGCTACACCTTC. Protein product: CASSLKNPYGYTF.

The chain recombines TRBV6-5 with TRBJ1-2; D uncertain. There are 13 residues in the CDR3. The germline V gene has CDR1 MNHEY and CDR2 SVGAGI. V was cut by 6 bases and J by 4 bases, with 12 bases left in between. The CDR3 is CASSRRDSYGYTF. CDR3 coding DNA: TGTGCCAGCAGCCGACGGGATTCCTATGGCTACACCTTC.